The 13 T cell receptor beta chains given below trace back to one sample, sequenced in a study of CD8 T cells in ankylosing spondylitis. TCRdb redid the calling of the 5' RACE reads with MiXCR, one entry per CDR3 protein. Of some 290,000 distinct CDR3 sequences listed, around 18% are singletons. Source material: blood, either unsorted or a sorted T cell fraction (not recorded which). The receptor set was obtained from a male donor with ankylosing spondylitis or in good health (not recorded which).

The chain employs TRBV3-1 and TRBJ2-5; no clear D. There are 13 residues in the CDR3. The ends were cut back, 4 bases at V and 5 bases at J, with 11 bases in the middle. Germline-derived CDR1 and CDR2 are LGHDT and YNNKEL (reference sequence). The CDR3 nucleotides read TGTGCCAGCAGCCGCACGCGTAGGGAGACCCAGTACTTC. The encoded protein is CASSRTRRETQYF.

V and J are TRBV6-1 and TRBJ2-2; 7 bases align to TRBD1. The germline gives CDR1 MNHNS, CDR2 SASEGT. This CDR3 region has 15 residues. The trim removed 6 bases at V and 1 base at J, leaving 5 bases unmatched. The CDR3 spells CASSPDRMNTGELFF. In DNA, the CDR3 is TGTGCCAGCAGCCCGGACAGGATGAACACCGGGGAGCTGTTTTTT.

The chain links TRBV2 to TRBJ2-3; 9 bases agree with TRBD2. The CDR3 contains 15 residues. Per germline, CDR1 SNHLY and CDR2 FYNNEI. Trimming removed 4 bases from V and 6 bases from J; junction bases left unmatched: 8. CDR3 sequence: CASSALRGGRDTQYF. In nucleotides, the CDR3 is TGTGCCAGCAGTGCTTTGCGGGGGGGCAGGGATACGCAGTATTTT.

The chain combines TRBV20-1 with TRBJ1-5; weak D call: TRBD1 (5 bases). Per the germline V gene, CDR1 is DFQATT and CDR2 is SNEGSKA (reference sequence). The CDR3 runs to 13 residues. V was cut by 3 bases and J by 7 bases, with 13 bases left in between. The chain's CDR3 is CSASPPGGQPQHF. Written as DNA, the CDR3 is TGCAGTGCTAGTCCCCCCGGGGGGCAGCCCCAGCATTTT.

The J gene is TRBJ2-7, the V gene TRBV6-1, with 15 positions matching TRBD2. J was trimmed by 4 bases and V by 6 bases; bases with no gene match: 13. The CDR3 totals 18 residues. The germline gives CDR1 MNHNS, CDR2 SASEGT. The CDR3 region has the DNA TGTGCCAGCAGAGGACTAGCGGGAGGGGTCTCACAGCTTTACGAGCAGTACGTC. Its translation is CASRGLAGGVSQLYEQYV.

About this clonotype itself: At one end the junction does not follow the germline gene, possibly because of a read error. V gene TRBV11-2 combines with J gene TRBJ2-5; D not certain. Germline CDR1 is SGHAT and CDR2 is FQNNGV. The CDR3 consists of 11 residues. The CDR3 nucleotides are TGTGCCAGCAGCCGACAAGAGAGCCAGTACTTC. It translates to CASSRQESQYF.

Ten or more counts support this clonotype. The chain is built from TRBV7-3 and TRBJ2-3; maybe TRBD2 (7 bases). This CDR3 is 16 amino acids long. Per germline, CDR1 SGHTA and CDR2 FQGTGA. The V gene lost 5 bases and the J gene lost 6 bases, with 21 bases spanning the gap. The CDR3 coding sequence is TGTGCCAGCAGCGCGAGACTTACGGGGGGCAAGGATACGCAGTATTTT. Its protein is CASSARLTGGKDTQYF.

The J gene is TRBJ2-1, the V gene TRBV7-9; no firm D call. This CDR3 has 15 residues. Germline V lookup: CDR1 SEHNR, CDR2 FQNEAQ (reference sequence). Trimming cost V 1 base and J 2 bases, with 9 bases left between them. In DNA, the CDR3 is TGTGCCAGCAGCTTAGGCAAGATCGCCTACAATGAGCAGTTCTTC. Encoded protein: CASSLGKIAYNEQFF. The whole variable domain, remainder taken from reference TRBV7-9 and TRBJ2-1, is DTGVSQNPRHKITKRGQNVTFRCDPISEHNRLYWYRQTLGQGPEFLTYFQNEAQLEKSRLLSDRFSAERPKGSFSTLEIQRTEQGDSAMYLCASSLGKIAYNEQFFGPGTRLTVL.

The genes are TRBV4-1 and TRBJ1-1; D not certain. This CDR3 spans 15 amino acids. Per germline, CDR1 MGHRA and CDR2 YSYEKL. Trimming shortened V by 1 base and J by 4 bases, and 13 bases separated the two germline ends. The CDR3 loop is CASSQGTISGTEAFF. The DNA of the CDR3 is TGCGCCAGCAGCCAAGGGACTATTAGCGGCACTGAAGCTTTCTTT.

The CDR3 DNA reads as TGCAGTGCACCGACTAGCGGGGGAGGACCTAGCACAGATACGCAGTATTTT. Protein: CSAPTSGGGPSTDTQYF. The J gene is TRBJ2-3, the V gene TRBV20-1; 12 bases agree with TRBD2. The CDR3 spans 17 residues. The ends lost 6 bases at V and 0 bases at J; junction bases unmatched: 10. The V gene's germline CDR1 is DFQATT and CDR2 SNEGSKA (reference sequence).

Worth noting for this clonotype: This may stem from a read error, because a much larger clone lies one nucleotide away. The genes are TRBV10-3 and TRBJ2-7; D is uncertain. The germline gives CDR1 ENHRY, CDR2 SYGVKD. The CDR3 is made up of 11 amino acids. CDR3 sequence: CTISESGRVVV. Written as DNA, the CDR3 is TGTACCATCAGTGAGAGTGGCAGAGTTGTGGTC.

This chain joins TRBV14 and TRBJ2-2, with 7 bases aligning to TRBD1. Germline V gives CDR1 SGHDN, CDR2 FVKESK. V lost 5 bases and J lost 1; bases outside the gene matches: 4. The CDR3 extends over 15 amino acids. This chain's CDR3 is CASSGRQGNTGELFF. In nucleotides, the CDR3 is TGTGCCAGCAGCGGACGACAGGGGAACACCGGGGAGCTGTTTTTT.

This sequence joins TRBV10-3 and TRBJ2-3, with 10 bases aligning to TRBD2. Per the germline V gene, CDR1 is ENHRY and CDR2 is SYGVKD. With 7 bases clipped from V and 1 base from J, the junction kept 8 bases outside the gene matches. This CDR3 comprises 16 residues. The CDR3 here is CAITARGTSGTDTQYF. CDR3 in DNA: TGTGCCATCACTGCGAGGGGGACTAGCGGCACAGATACGCAGTATTTT.